This T cell receptor (beta chain) appears in the sequencing data of a study of blood T cells in healthy people across ages. General study points: TCR beta diversity tracked closely with naive T cell percentage.

Germline V gives CDR1 SGHTA, CDR2 FQGNSA. V dropped 4 bases and J dropped 4 bases, with 17 bases sitting between them. The CDR3 is 15 residues long. Only a few counts were recorded for this clonotype. As yet, its antigen is unknown. The use of a sample-barcoded 5' primer and a J-beta primer mix characterized a second PCR of about 6 to 11 cycles. TCRdb called the 5' RACE reads again in MiXCR, with one record for every CDR3 protein. The sample consists of roughly 860,000 distinct CDR3 sequences, approximately 65% of them appearing once. The sequence was obtained from a man younger than 45 in good health. The chain combines TRBV7-2 with TRBJ2-7; D is tentatively TRBD1 or TRBD2 (6 bases each). Sequencing was carried out using blood. The CDR3 reads CASSSYARGQYEQYF. CDR3 DNA sequence: TGTGCCAGCAGCTCCTACGCTCGGGGGCAATACGAGCAGTACTTC.